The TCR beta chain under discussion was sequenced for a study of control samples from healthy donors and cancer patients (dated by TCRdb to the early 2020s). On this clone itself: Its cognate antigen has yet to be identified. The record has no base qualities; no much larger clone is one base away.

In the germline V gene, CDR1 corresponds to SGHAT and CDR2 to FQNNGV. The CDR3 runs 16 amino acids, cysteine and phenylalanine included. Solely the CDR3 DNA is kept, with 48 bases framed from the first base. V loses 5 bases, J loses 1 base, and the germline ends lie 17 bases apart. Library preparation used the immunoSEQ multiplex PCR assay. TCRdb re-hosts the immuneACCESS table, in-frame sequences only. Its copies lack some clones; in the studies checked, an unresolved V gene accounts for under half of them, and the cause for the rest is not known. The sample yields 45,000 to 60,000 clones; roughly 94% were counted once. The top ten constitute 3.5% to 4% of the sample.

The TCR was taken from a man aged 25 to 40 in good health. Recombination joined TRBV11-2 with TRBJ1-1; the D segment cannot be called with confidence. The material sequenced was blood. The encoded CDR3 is CASSPRGFVQNTEAFF. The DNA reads TGTGCCAGCAGCCCGCGAGGGTTTGTGCAGAACACTGAAGCTTTCTTT.